One and the same sample provided the 10 T cell receptor beta chains below, sequenced in a study of blood T cell repertoires in COVID-19. Profiled with immunoSEQ multiplex PCR; TCRdb holds only in-frame clones, not every one. The table shows about 120,000 clones, with 75% to 90% occurring only once. Sequenced: peripheral blood. These receptors came from a human donor with acute or convalescent COVID-19. The donor label of this sample is uncertain.

The J gene is TRBJ1-4, the V gene TRBV19; perhaps TRBD1 as D (5 bases). Germline-derived CDR1 and CDR2 are LNHDA and SQIVND (reference sequence). The CDR3 runs 13 residues. V was shortened by 5 bases and J by 8 bases, with 12 bases between the two germline ends. The CDR3 coding sequence is TGTGCCAGTAGTTTCCAGGGAAGGGAAAAACTGTTTTTT. It translates to CASSFQGREKLFF.

The chain combines TRBV6-5 with TRBJ2-1, with D possibly being TRBD2 (5 bases). The CDR3 spans 16 residues. Trimming left V 4 bases short and J 1 base short, with 14 bases between. Germline-derived CDR1 and CDR2 are MNHEY and SVGAGI. The CDR3 sequence is CASSSIHLASYNEQFF. CDR3 DNA: TGTGCCAGCAGTTCCATACACCTAGCTTCCTACAATGAGCAGTTCTTC.

V is TRBV3-1 (or the pseudogene TRBV3-2) and J is TRBJ2-3; the match to TRBD2 covers 7 bases. The trim removed 4 bases at V and 0 bases at J, leaving 7 bases unmatched. Per germline, CDR1 LGHDT and CDR2 YNNKEL (reference sequence). The CDR3 extends over 16 amino acids. CDR3 sequence (DNA): TGTGCCAGCAGCCCGCGGGGGTCCGCTAGCACAGATACGCAGTATTTT. Protein product: CASSPRGSASTDTQYF.

J is TRBJ1-2 and V is TRBV5-6; D uncertain. Germline CDR1 and CDR2: SGHDT and YYEEEE. There are 15 residues in the CDR3. Trimming removed 0 bases at V and 4 bases at J, with 13 bases between. CDR3 in DNA: TGTGCCAGCAGCTTGGTAGTAAGGGCGGGCTATGGCTACACCTTC. Translating gives CASSLVVRAGYGYTF.

The J gene is TRBJ1-4, the V gene TRBV19; TRBD1 might be the D (6 bases). The V and J ends lost 1 base and 7 bases respectively, with 13 bases between them. Germline V gene sequence: CDR1 LNHDA, CDR2 SQIVND (reference sequence). This CDR3 is built from 15 residues. This CDR3 reads CASSIGGRGVEKLFF. In DNA, the CDR3 is TGTGCCAGTAGTATAGGGGGGCGCGGAGTTGAAAAACTGTTTTTT. The whole variable domain, filled in from reference TRBV19 and TRBJ1-4, reads DGGITQSPKYLFRKEGQNVTLSCEQNLNHDAMYWYRQDPGQGLRLIYYSQIVNDFQKGDIAEGYSVSREKKESFPLTVTSAQKNPTAFYLCASSIGGRGVEKLFFGSGTQLSVL.

The rearrangement joins TRBV28 to TRBJ1-6; 9 nucleotides agree with TRBD1. The CDR3 is 15 amino acids. The germline gives CDR1 MDHEN, CDR2 SYDVKM. Trimming at V came to 4 bases and at J to 10 bases, leaving 8 bases not matched to a gene. As DNA, the CDR3 is TGTGCCAGCAGTTCCCCGGGACAGGGACGGTCACCCCTCCACTTT. Translating gives CASSSPGQGRSPLHF. The whole variable domain, filled in from reference TRBV28 and TRBJ1-6, reads DVKVTQSSRYLVKRTGEKVFLECVQDMDHENMFWYRQDPGLGLRLIYFSYDVKMKEKGDIPEGYSVSREKKERFSLILESASTNQTSMYLCASSSPGQGRSPLHFGNGTRLTVT.

The rearrangement uses TRBV30 and TRBJ1-4, with TRBD1 identical over 10 bases. This CDR3 is 15 amino acids long. From germline, CDR1 is GTSNPN and CDR2 SVGIG (reference sequence). Trimming took 1 base from V and 7 from J; bases not matched to a gene: 6. CDR3 residues: CAWSALGTGAEKLFF. CDR3 DNA: TGTGCCTGGAGTGCCCTAGGGACAGGGGCTGAAAAACTGTTTTTT.

The V and J genes are TRBV30 and TRBJ1-2; 7 bases are a match to TRBD1. This CDR3 is 17 amino acids long. V lost 5 bases and J lost 8; bases outside the gene matches: 23. The germline V gene encodes CDR1 GTSNPN and CDR2 SVGIG (reference sequence). The CDR3 nucleotides are TGTGCCTGGGGAGTCAAAAGCCGGGACAGTCTGTTATACGGCTACACCTTC. This sequence encodes CAWGVKSRDSLLYGYTF. Supplemented by reference TRBV30 and TRBJ1-2, the full variable domain reads SQTIHQWPATLVQPVGSPLSLECTVEGTSNPNLYWYRQAAGRGLQLLFYSVGIGQISSEVPQNLSASRPQDRQFILSSKKLLLSDSGFYLCAWGVKSRDSLLYGYTFGSGTRLTVV.

The rearrangement uses TRBV6-6 and TRBJ1-2, with 7 bases lining up with TRBD1. Germline V gene lookup returns CDR1 MNHNY and CDR2 SVGAGI (reference sequence). Trimming removed 3 bases from V and 2 bases from J; junction bases left unmatched: 6. The CDR3 length is 15 residues. The CDR3, as DNA: TGTGCCAGCAGTTATGGAGGGGGCGTCAACTATGGCTACACCTTC. Translation gives CASSYGGGVNYGYTF.

The chain joins TRBV20-1 to TRBJ2-3; D not certain. The CDR3 runs 13 residues. CDR1 is DFQATT, CDR2 SNEGSKA, per germline (reference sequence). Trimming stripped 3 bases from V and 0 bases from J, with 7 bases between. The CDR3 nucleotides read TGCAGTGCTAGTCAAATTAGCACAGATACGCAGTATTTT. Its protein product is CSASQISTDTQYF.